Detailed here is one T cell receptor beta chain. As originally analysed: Estimated nucleated cell counts came from reference gene primer amplification. Profiling relied on immunoSEQ multiplex PCR, and the TCRdb table lists in-frame clones only, not all of them. V, J and clone size derive from that table, while D and trimming were established from the DNA sequence. This sample carries some 390,000 clones, roughly 90% of them seen once, and the ten largest clones take 1.7%. The data stem from a study of blood T cell repertoires in COVID-19. This CDR3 has 14 amino acids. V dropped 4 bases and J dropped 2 bases, with 12 bases sitting between them. Germline V gene sequence: CDR1 SGHDT, CDR2 YYEEEE.

The source material was PBMCs or T cells enriched from blood (not recorded which). The gene calls are TRBV5-6 and TRBJ1-2; D is uncertain. This sequence originates from a woman aged 25 to 39 who had recovered from COVID-19. CDR3: CASSPTAQNYGYTF. The CDR3 nucleotides are TGTGCCAGCAGCCCGACGGCACAGAACTATGGCTACACCTTC.